Listed here are 29 T cell receptor beta chains from one sample, sequenced in a study of T cell repertoires in cytomegalovirus infection. From the reads, TCRdb called clonotypes with MiXCR, one entry per CDR3 protein. The sample shows 200,000 or so distinct CDR3 sequences, less than 50% of them seen only once. These receptors are not linked to any known antigen. Here the sequenced sample was CD8+ T cells from cultured PBMCs, taken from culture after CMV antigen stimulation. These TCRs come from a human donor in good health (CMV status not recorded). Some clones in this sample may be carry-over from other donors' samples.

The CDR3 coding sequence is TGTGCCAGCAGCTTAGTGCAGCAGGAGACCCAGTACTTC. Translating gives CASSLVQQETQYF. V usage is TRBV7-3 and J usage is TRBJ2-5, with unresolved D. The CDR3 consists of 13 residues. Germline V gene lookup returns CDR1 SGHTA and CDR2 FQGTGA. The V gene lost 2 bases and the J gene lost 5 bases, with 9 bases spanning the gap.

This clonotype came up a few times. The chain joins TRBV7-3 to TRBJ2-3; D unresolved. The germline V gene has CDR1 SGHTA and CDR2 FQGTGA. CDR3 length: 13 amino acids. The V gene lost 1 base and the J gene lost 5 bases, with 7 bases spanning the gap. The CDR3 sequence is CASSLSPEDTQYF. DNA for the CDR3: TGTGCCAGCAGCTTAAGCCCAGAAGATACGCAGTATTTT.

This clonotype has at least ten counts. The genes are TRBV7-8 and TRBJ2-1; TRBD2 matches at 11 bases. J was trimmed by 4 bases and V by 2 bases; bases with no gene match: 7. The CDR3 is 17 amino acids. From germline, CDR1 is SGHVS and CDR2 FQNEAQ. DNA of the CDR3: TGTGCCAGCAGCTTACTTATTAGCGGGGGGGCGTACAATGAGCAGTTCTTC. Its protein is CASSLLISGGAYNEQFF.

This chain joins TRBV7-2 and TRBJ1-2; unclear D gene. The length of the CDR3 is 11 residues. The germline V and J ends were trimmed by 4 bases and 6 bases, with 6 bases remaining between them. Germline V lookup: CDR1 SGHTA, CDR2 FQGNSA. The chain's CDR3 is CASSSPDGYTF. The CDR3 coding sequence is TGTGCCAGCAGCTCACCGGATGGCTACACCTTC.

This clonotype was detected a few times. Here the CDR3 reads CASSEPNLNTEAFF. CDR3 in DNA: TGTGCCAGCAGTGAACCAAATTTGAACACTGAAGCTTTCTTT. The chain has TRBV6-1 and TRBJ1-1; no definite D call. Deletions cut 2 bases from V and 0 bases from J, with 7 bases between. The CDR3 loop spans 14 amino acids. From germline, CDR1 is MNHNS and CDR2 SASEGT.

This clonotype has more than one count but fewer than ten. V gene TRBV27 combines with J gene TRBJ1-5; D is undetermined. V was trimmed by 6 bases and J by 8 bases, leaving 14 bases between them. Germline-derived CDR1 and CDR2 are MNHEY and SMNVEV (reference sequence). The CDR3 has 13 residues. Here the CDR3 DNA reads TGTGCCAGCAGCACGGAGCTCGGCAAGCCCCAGCATTTT. Protein sequence: CASSTELGKPQHF.

V is TRBV28 and J is TRBJ2-2, with TRBD1 as a possible D gene (5 bases). In germline, CDR1 is MDHEN, CDR2 SYDVKM. V lost 2 bases and J lost 0, with 10 bases in between. The CDR3 extends over 16 amino acids. Here the CDR3 DNA reads TGTGCCAGCAGTTTAGATGGGGCGACGAACACCGGGGAGCTGTTTTTT. It specifies CASSLDGATNTGELFF.

The sample holds many counts of this clonotype. The V gene is TRBV7-9, the J gene TRBJ2-3; TRBD2 aligns across 7 bases. Germline loops: CDR1 SEHNR, CDR2 FQNEAQ (reference sequence). V lost 5 bases and J lost 2; bases outside the gene matches: 7. The CDR3 runs 15 residues. CDR3 sequence reads: CASSVREANTDTQYF. The CDR3 region has the DNA TGTGCCAGCAGCGTACGGGAGGCGAACACAGATACGCAGTATTTT.

This chain connects TRBV27 to TRBJ1-1; 7 bases are shared with TRBD1. CDR3 length: 15 amino acids. With 5 bases clipped from V and 0 bases from J, the junction kept 6 bases outside the gene matches. Germline V gene sequence: CDR1 MNHEY, CDR2 SMNVEV (reference sequence). The CDR3 spells CASSARTGMNTEAFF. CDR3 sequence (DNA): TGTGCCAGCAGTGCCAGGACAGGAATGAACACTGAAGCTTTCTTT.

V and J are TRBV6-6 and TRBJ1-1, with TRBD1 matching over 8 bases. The CDR3 loop spans 14 amino acids. Germline CDR1 is MNHNY and CDR2 is SVGAGI (reference sequence). With 2 bases clipped from V and 4 bases from J, the junction kept 3 bases outside the gene matches. CDR3 DNA: TGTGCCAGCAGTTACGCCAGGGGGCTCACTGAAGCTTTCTTT. This gives the protein CASSYARGLTEAFF.

The chain links TRBV12-3 or TRBV12-4 to TRBJ2-7; tentatively, D is TRBD2 (7 bases). V was shortened by 2 bases and J by 2 bases, with 16 bases between the two germline ends. The CDR3 spans 16 residues. The CDR3, as DNA: TGTGCCAGCAGTTTATACCTTGGGGGGGCCACCTACGAGCAGTACTTC. Encoded protein: CASSLYLGGATYEQYF.

The chain uses TRBV20-1 and TRBJ1-1; 8 bases map to TRBD1. CDR3 length equals 16 residues. Trimming cost V 5 bases and J 3 bases; bases outside gene matches: 14. Germline-derived CDR1 and CDR2 are DFQATT and SNEGSKA (reference sequence). The CDR3 DNA reads as TGCAGTGCTCCGGACAGGGAGAACGTTAGGGACACTGAAGCTTTCTTT. It is translated as CSAPDRENVRDTEAFF.

The CDR3 DNA reads as TGTGCCAGCAGCCTTAGTATAGCGGGAGGGGCCGAGCAGTACTTC. This translates into CASSLSIAGGAEQYF. This rearrangement joins TRBV7-2 to TRBJ2-7; 11 nucleotides agree with TRBD2. V lost 5 bases to trimming and J lost 6 bases; unmatched junction nucleotides: 9. The germline gives CDR1 SGHTA, CDR2 FQGNSA. The CDR3 is 15 residues long.

This clonotype has a count of ten or more. The V gene is TRBV11-1, the J gene TRBJ2-5; 12 bases map to TRBD1. The CDR3 is 20 residues long. The ends lost 2 bases at V and 3 bases at J; junction bases unmatched: 16. The germline gives CDR1 SGHAT, CDR2 FQDESV (reference sequence). The CDR3 here is CASSLSSWGTGGQLKETQYF. The CDR3, as DNA: TGTGCCAGCAGCTTAAGCAGCTGGGGGACAGGGGGCCAGTTAAAAGAGACCCAGTACTTC.

V usage is TRBV2 and J usage is TRBJ1-6; D may be TRBD1 (5 bases). The germline gives CDR1 SNHLY, CDR2 FYNNEI. CDR3 length equals 22 residues. Trimming stripped 3 bases from V and 1 base from J, with 28 bases between. Here the CDR3 DNA reads TGTGCCAGCAGTGACCTCCGAGGGGACCGACAGTATCCAGAATCCTATAATTCACCCCTCCACTTT. Translated: CASSDLRGDRQYPESYNSPLHF.

This clonotype was picked up one time. The chain is built from TRBV27 and TRBJ2-2; weak D call: TRBD1 (6 bases). CDR1 and CDR2 from the germline V gene are MNHEY and SMNVEV (reference sequence). The CDR3 contains 14 residues. V was cut by 8 bases and J by 6 bases, with 16 bases left in between. The CDR3 nucleotides read TGTGCCAGCTACGGGACACCTCACCCCGGGGAGCTGTTTTTT. The encoded protein is CASYGTPHPGELFF.

This clonotype showed up just a few times. The chain is built from TRBV19 and TRBJ2-1; D gene ambiguous. Between the trimmed V and J ends, which lost 6 bases and 0 bases, there was a span of 9 bases. The CDR3 length is 14 residues. The germline V gene encodes CDR1 LNHDA and CDR2 SQIVND (reference sequence). The CDR3 nucleotides read TGTGCCAGTAGCAAGCTACGCTCCTACAATGAGCAGTTCTTC. Translating gives CASSKLRSYNEQFF.

The chain combines TRBV7-9 with TRBJ1-3, with D possibly being TRBD1 (5 bases). CDR3 length equals 14 residues. V shed 5 bases and J shed 0 bases, with 8 bases lying between them. Per the germline V gene, CDR1 is SEHNR and CDR2 is FQNEAQ (reference sequence). CDR3 sequence (DNA): TGTGCCAGCAGCCAGACAGACTCTGGAAACACCATATATTTT. Its protein product is CASSQTDSGNTIYF.

This chain links TRBV28 with TRBJ1-1, with D unclear. The CDR3 is 16 amino acids. The ends were cut back, 2 bases at V and 5 bases at J, with 18 bases in the middle. Germline lookup yields CDR1 MDHEN and CDR2 SYDVKM. CDR3 in amino acids: CASSLALPSSGTEAFF. In DNA, the CDR3 is TGTGCCAGCAGTTTAGCCCTCCCGAGTTCGGGTACTGAAGCTTTCTTT. Variable domain in full (rest from reference TRBV28 and TRBJ1-1): DVKVTQSSRYLVKRTGEKVFLECVQDMDHENMFWYRQDPGLGLRLIYFSYDVKMKEKGDIPEGYSVSREKKERFSLILESASTNQTSMYLCASSLALPSSGTEAFFGQGTRLTVV.

V gene TRBV6-5 combines with J gene TRBJ2-5, with a possible D match to TRBD2 (6 bases). V was trimmed by 2 bases and J by 0 bases, leaving 13 bases between them. CDR1 MNHEY and CDR2 SVGAGI come from the germline V gene. CDR3 size: 16 residues. This CDR3 reads CASSYGAGLYQETQYF. The CDR3 bases are TGTGCCAGCAGTTACGGCGCGGGGCTGTACCAAGAGACCCAGTACTTC.

The chain has TRBV7-9 and TRBJ2-1, with D possibly matching TRBD2 (6 bases). Trimming took off 2 bases at V and 0 bases at J, with 11 bases between the two ends. This CDR3 spans 16 amino acids. Per the germline V gene, CDR1 is SEHNR and CDR2 is FQNEAQ (reference sequence). The CDR3 here is CASSLLDGSSYNEQFF. CDR3 sequence (DNA): TGTGCCAGCAGCTTACTAGACGGGAGCTCCTACAATGAGCAGTTCTTC.

This clonotype was observed many times. This sequence joins TRBV11-2 and TRBJ2-7; D gene ambiguous. This CDR3 comprises 13 residues. The germline V gene has CDR1 SGHAT and CDR2 FQNNGV. The V end lost 0 bases, the J end lost 5 bases, and 8 bases lay between the germline ends. CDR3: CASSLDIGDEQYF. Here the CDR3 DNA reads TGTGCCAGCAGCTTAGATATAGGCGACGAGCAGTACTTC.

The sample holds a few counts of this clonotype. This chain uses TRBV7-9 with TRBJ2-1; TRBD2 is a possible D gene (5 bases). The CDR3 runs to 16 residues. Trimming shortened V by 2 bases and J by 0 bases, and 11 bases separated the two germline ends. In germline, CDR1 is SEHNR, CDR2 FQNEAQ (reference sequence). The CDR3 region is CASSLSGRASYNEQFF. The CDR3 DNA reads TGTGCCAGCAGCTTAAGTGGGAGAGCCTCCTACAATGAGCAGTTCTTC. The whole variable domain, filled in from reference TRBV7-9 and TRBJ2-1, reads DTGVSQNPRHKITKRGQNVTFRCDPISEHNRLYWYRQTLGQGPEFLTYFQNEAQLEKSRLLSDRFSAERPKGSFSTLEIQRTEQGDSAMYLCASSLSGRASYNEQFFGPGTRLTVL.

The chain has TRBV27 and TRBJ2-5; no definite D call. The CDR3 runs 19 residues. The germline CDR1 and CDR2 sequences are MNHEY and SMNVEV (reference sequence). V was trimmed by 3 bases and J by 1 base, leaving 24 bases between them. The CDR3 DNA is TGTGCCAGCAGTTTTAAGTTATTGTTGGGCGACTCCCCCCAAGAGACCCAGTACTTC. Residues: CASSFKLLLGDSPQETQYF.

This chain links TRBV28 with TRBJ2-1; 11 positions agree with TRBD2. V lost 7 bases, J lost 7 bases, and 12 bases stayed unmatched. The CDR3 loop spans 16 amino acids. The germline gives CDR1 MDHEN, CDR2 SYDVKM. The CDR3: CASNPPGLADSNEQFF. As DNA, the CDR3 is TGTGCCAGCAATCCGCCGGGACTAGCGGACTCAAATGAGCAGTTCTTC.

The chain recombines TRBV11-2 with TRBJ2-1; TRBD2 agrees at 12 bases. This CDR3 has 16 amino acids. The V and J ends lost 5 bases and 5 bases, in that order; junction bases with no gene match: 7. Germline assignment: CDR1 SGHAT and CDR2 FQNNGV. CDR3: CASSPTSGSINNEQFF. CDR3 DNA sequence: TGTGCCAGCAGCCCGACTAGCGGGAGTATTAACAATGAGCAGTTCTTC.

This clonotype showed up just a few times. The chain couples TRBV10-3 to TRBJ1-2, with a tentative D call TRBD1 (6 bases). V lost 0 bases, J lost 4 bases, and 15 bases lay in between. CDR1 is ENHRY, CDR2 SYGVKD, per germline. This CDR3 spans 16 amino acids. CDR3 bases: TGTGCCATCAGTGAGTCCTTGAGGACAGCCTCCTATGGCTACACCTTC. It encodes CAISESLRTASYGYTF.

This clonotype turned up a few times. This chain joins TRBV20-1 and TRBJ2-1; 9 nucleotides line up with TRBD2. The CDR3 is made up of 17 amino acids. Germline assignment: CDR1 DFQATT and CDR2 SNEGSKA (reference sequence). Trimming cost V 3 bases and J 0 bases; bases outside gene matches: 9. CDR3: CSASQRGVASSYNEQFF. CDR3 coding DNA: TGCAGTGCTAGCCAGCGGGGGGTCGCCAGCTCCTACAATGAGCAGTTCTTC.

This chain joins TRBV27 and TRBJ1-6; 8 nucleotides match TRBD1. Germline V gene lookup returns CDR1 MNHEY and CDR2 SMNVEV (reference sequence). The CDR3 loop spans 15 amino acids. The ends lost 3 bases at V and 10 bases at J; junction bases unmatched: 8. This CDR3 reads CASSFVRDRTSPLHF. CDR3 sequence (DNA): TGTGCCAGCAGTTTTGTCCGGGACAGGACCTCACCCCTCCACTTT.